This T cell receptor beta chain came from a study of T cells in Graves' hyperthyroidism and ophthalmopathy. About this clonotype itself: Its target is not known. This CDR3 is missing its conserved last phenylalanine or tryptophan, likely due to a read error.

Broader study findings: Researchers found most expanded thyroid clonotypes above 0.001 in blood as well.

The trim removed 4 bases at V and 3 bases at J, leaving 6 bases unmatched. Per the germline V gene, CDR1 is MDHEN and CDR2 is SYDVKM. CDR3 size: 15 residues. The blood sample dates from first hyperthyroidism diagnosis, preceding any ophthalmopathy symptoms. There were TCR beta CDR3 regions amplified from RNA transcripts. With the HTBI primer set, the TCR CDR3 went through a first round of RT-PCR. TCRdb processed the multiplex PCR reads anew with MiXCR; each CDR3 protein has one entry. The sample comprises fewer than 900,000 distinct CDR3 sequences, roughly a sixth of which are singletons, and roughly 17% rests with the top ten.

This receptor was obtained from a woman between 45 and 65 years old with Graves' hyperthyroidism that later progressed to Graves' ophthalmopathy. This chain uses TRBV28 with TRBJ1-5, with 7 bases aligning to TRBD1. The material sequenced was blood. CDR3 sequence reads: CASSSRDSANQPQHL. The CDR3 nucleotides read TGTGCCAGCAGTTCCCGGGACAGCGCCAATCAGCCCCAGCATCTT.